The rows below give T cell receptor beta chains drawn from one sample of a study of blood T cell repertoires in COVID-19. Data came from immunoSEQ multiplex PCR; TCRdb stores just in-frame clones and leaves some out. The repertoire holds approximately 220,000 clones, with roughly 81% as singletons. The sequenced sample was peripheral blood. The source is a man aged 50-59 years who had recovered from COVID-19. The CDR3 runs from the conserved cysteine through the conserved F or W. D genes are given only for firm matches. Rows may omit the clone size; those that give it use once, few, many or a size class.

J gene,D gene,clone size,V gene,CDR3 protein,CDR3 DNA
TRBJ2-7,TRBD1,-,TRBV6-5,CASSYSTGGTYEQYF,TGTGCCAGCAGTTACTCGACAGGGGGGACCTACGAGCAGTACTTC
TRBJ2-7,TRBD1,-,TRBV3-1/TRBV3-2,CASSRQGAGYEQYF,TGTGCCAGCAGCCGACAGGGGGCTGGGTACGAGCAGTACTTC
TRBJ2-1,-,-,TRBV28,CASSITSPKLQFF,TGTGCCAGCAGTATAACTAGCCCGAAGTTGCAGTTCTTC
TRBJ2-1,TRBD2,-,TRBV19,CASSRTSGSFGNEQFF,TGTGCCAGTAGTAGAACTAGCGGGAGTTTCGGCAATGAGCAGTTCTTC
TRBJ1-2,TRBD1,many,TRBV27,CASSFQQGYGYTF,TGTGCCAGCAGTTTCCAACAGGGGTATGGCTACACCTTC
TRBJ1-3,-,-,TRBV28,CASSLSGLGSGGNTIYF,TGTGCCAGCAGTTTATCCGGCTTGGGCTCGGGAGGAAACACCATATATTTT
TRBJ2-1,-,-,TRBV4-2,CASSQAARSYNEQFF,TGTGCCAGCAGCCAAGCAGCGCGCTCCTACAATGAGCAGTTCTTC
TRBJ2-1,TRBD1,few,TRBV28,CASSPIQTGTYNEQFF,TGTGCCAGCAGCCCAATACAGACAGGGACGTACAATGAGCAGTTCTTC
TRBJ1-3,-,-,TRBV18,CASSLTALEKGNTIYF,TGTGCCAGCTCCCTAACAGCCCTCGAAAAAGGAAACACCATATATTTT
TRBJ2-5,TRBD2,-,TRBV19,CASSPQTSGRARGKKETQYF,TGTGCCAGTAGTCCCCAGACTAGCGGGAGGGCCCGAGGGAAAAAAGAGACCCAGTACTTC
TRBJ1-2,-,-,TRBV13,CASSLKGHSNYGYTF,TGTGCCAGCAGCTTAAAAGGACATTCTAACTATGGCTACACCTTC
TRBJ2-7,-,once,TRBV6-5,CASSYSAAGGGYEQYF,TGTGCCAGCAGTTACTCGGCAGCTGGAGGTGGCTACGAGCAGTACTTC
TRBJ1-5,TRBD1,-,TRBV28,CASRGTGNQPQHF,TGTGCCAGCAGGGGGACAGGAAATCAGCCCCAGCATTTT
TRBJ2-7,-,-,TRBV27,CASSLGDRYEQYF,TGTGCCAGCAGTTTAGGAGATAGATACGAGCAGTACTTC
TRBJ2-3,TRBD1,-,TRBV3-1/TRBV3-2,CASSRTGANTQYF,TGTGCCAGCAGCCGAACAGGGGCAAATACGCAGTATTTT
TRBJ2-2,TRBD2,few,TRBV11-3,CASSLDGLAGRGELFF,TGTGCCAGCAGCTTAGATGGCCTAGCGGGACGGGGGGAGCTGTTTTTT
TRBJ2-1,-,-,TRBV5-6,CASSFRGRSRSDEQFF,TGTGCCAGCAGCTTCCGTGGCAGGTCTCGTTCCGATGAGCAGTTCTTC
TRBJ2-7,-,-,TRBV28,CASSGRDSYEQYF,TGTGCCAGCAGTGGGCGGGACTCCTACGAGCAGTACTTC
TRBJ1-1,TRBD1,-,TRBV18,CASSPGTGSTEAFF,TGTGCCAGCTCACCCGGGACAGGGAGTACTGAAGCTTTCTTT
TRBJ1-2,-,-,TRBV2,CASRRPGGYTF,TGTGCCAGCCGTAGACCAGGAGGCTACACCTTC